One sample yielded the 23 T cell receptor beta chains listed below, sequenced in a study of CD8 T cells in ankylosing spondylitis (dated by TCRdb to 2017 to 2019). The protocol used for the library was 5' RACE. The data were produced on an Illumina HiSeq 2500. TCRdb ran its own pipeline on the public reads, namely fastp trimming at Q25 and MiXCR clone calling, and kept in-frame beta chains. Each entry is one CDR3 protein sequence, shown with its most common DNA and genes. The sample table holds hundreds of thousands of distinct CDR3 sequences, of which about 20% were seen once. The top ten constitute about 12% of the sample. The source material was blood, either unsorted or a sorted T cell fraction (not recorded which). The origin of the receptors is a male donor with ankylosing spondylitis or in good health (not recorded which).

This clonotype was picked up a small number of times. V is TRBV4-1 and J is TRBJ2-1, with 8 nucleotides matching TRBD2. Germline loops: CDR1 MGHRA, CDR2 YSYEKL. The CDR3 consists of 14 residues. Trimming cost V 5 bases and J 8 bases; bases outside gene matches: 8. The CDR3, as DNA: TGCGCCAGCAGCATTGGGACTAGTTTCGATGAGCAGTTCTTC. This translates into CASSIGTSFDEQFF.

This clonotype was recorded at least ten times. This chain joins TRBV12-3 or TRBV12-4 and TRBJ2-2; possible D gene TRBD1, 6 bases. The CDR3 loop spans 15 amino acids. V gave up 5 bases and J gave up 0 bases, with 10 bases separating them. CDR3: CASSTGTPNTGELFF. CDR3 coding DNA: TGTGCCAGCAGTACCGGGACACCGAACACCGGGGAGCTGTTTTTT.

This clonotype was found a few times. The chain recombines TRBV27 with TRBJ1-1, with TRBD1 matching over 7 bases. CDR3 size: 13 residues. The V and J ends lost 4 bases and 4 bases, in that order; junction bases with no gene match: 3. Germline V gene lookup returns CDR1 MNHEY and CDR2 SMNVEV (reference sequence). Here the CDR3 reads CASSSGQVTEAFF. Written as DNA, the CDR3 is TGTGCCAGCAGTTCCGGACAGGTCACTGAAGCTTTCTTT.

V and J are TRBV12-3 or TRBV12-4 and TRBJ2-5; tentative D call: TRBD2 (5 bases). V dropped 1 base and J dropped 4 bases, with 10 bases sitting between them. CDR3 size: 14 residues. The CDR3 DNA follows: TGTGCCAGCAGTTTAGGGACTCTGACAGAGACCCAGTACTTC. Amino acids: CASSLGTLTETQYF.

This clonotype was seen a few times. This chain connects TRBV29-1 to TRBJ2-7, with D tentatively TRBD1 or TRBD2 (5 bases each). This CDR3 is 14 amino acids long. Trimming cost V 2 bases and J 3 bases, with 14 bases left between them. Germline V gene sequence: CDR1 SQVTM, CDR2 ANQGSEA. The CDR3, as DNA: TGCAGCGTTGAACCGGGACGGGGAAACTACGAGCAGTACTTC. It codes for CSVEPGRGNYEQYF.

CDR3 nucleotides: TGTGCCAGCAGCCTTTCGGACCACGCCACCGGGGAGCTGTTTTTT. It codes for CASSLSDHATGELFF. This rearrangement joins TRBV28 to TRBJ2-2, with no clear D. The V end lost 6 bases, the J end lost 4 bases, and 15 bases lay between the germline ends. The CDR3 totals 15 residues. CDR1 MDHEN and CDR2 SYDVKM come from the germline V gene.

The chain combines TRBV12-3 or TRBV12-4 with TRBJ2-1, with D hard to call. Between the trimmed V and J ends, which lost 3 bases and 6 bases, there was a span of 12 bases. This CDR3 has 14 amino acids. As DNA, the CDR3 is TGTGCCAGCAGTTTCTCCTGGATCGGCAATGAGCAGTTCTTC. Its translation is CASSFSWIGNEQFF.

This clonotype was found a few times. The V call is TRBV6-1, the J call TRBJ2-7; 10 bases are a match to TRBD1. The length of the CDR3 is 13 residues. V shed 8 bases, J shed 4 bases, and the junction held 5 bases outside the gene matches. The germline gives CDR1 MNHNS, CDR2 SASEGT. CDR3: CASRDRGHYEQYF. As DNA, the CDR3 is TGTGCCAGCCGGGACAGGGGCCATTACGAGCAGTACTTC.

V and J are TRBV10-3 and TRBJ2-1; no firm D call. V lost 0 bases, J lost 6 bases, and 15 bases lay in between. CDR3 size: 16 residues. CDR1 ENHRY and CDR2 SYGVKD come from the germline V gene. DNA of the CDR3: TGTGCCATCAGTGAGTCGACGGGTAGTATGGTCAATGAGCAGTTCTTC. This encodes CAISESTGSMVNEQFF.

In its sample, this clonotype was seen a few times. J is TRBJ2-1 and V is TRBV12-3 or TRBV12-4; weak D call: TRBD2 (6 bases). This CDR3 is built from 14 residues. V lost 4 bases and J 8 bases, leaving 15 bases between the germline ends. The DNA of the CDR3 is TGTGCCAGCAGTTCCCGGGACTCCCTGGATGAGCAGTTCTTC. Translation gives CASSSRDSLDEQFF.

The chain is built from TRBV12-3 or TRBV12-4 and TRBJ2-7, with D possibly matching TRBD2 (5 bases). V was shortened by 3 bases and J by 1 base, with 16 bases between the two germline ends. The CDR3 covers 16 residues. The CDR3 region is CASSFGWLEESYEQYF. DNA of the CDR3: TGTGCCAGCAGTTTCGGGTGGCTGGAGGAGTCCTACGAGCAGTACTTC.

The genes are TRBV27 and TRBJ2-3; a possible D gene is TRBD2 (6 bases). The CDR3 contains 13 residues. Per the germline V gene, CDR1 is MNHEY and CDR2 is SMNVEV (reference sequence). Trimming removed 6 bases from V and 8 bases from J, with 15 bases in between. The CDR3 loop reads CASSPGEYGTQYF. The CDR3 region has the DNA TGTGCCAGCAGCCCGGGGGAGTACGGTACGCAGTATTTT.

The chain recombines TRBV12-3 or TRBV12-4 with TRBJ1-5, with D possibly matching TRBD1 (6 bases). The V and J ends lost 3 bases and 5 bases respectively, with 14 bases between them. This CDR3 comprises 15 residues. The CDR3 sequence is CASSFSAQGDQPQHF. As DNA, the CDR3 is TGTGCCAGCAGTTTCTCCGCACAGGGCGATCAGCCCCAGCATTTT.

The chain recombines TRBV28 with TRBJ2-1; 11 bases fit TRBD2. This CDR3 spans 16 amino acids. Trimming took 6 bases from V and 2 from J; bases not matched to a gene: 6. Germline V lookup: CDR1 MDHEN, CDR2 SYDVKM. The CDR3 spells CASRLAGGSPYNEQFF. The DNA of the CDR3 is TGTGCCAGCAGGTTAGCGGGGGGGTCCCCCTACAATGAGCAGTTCTTC.

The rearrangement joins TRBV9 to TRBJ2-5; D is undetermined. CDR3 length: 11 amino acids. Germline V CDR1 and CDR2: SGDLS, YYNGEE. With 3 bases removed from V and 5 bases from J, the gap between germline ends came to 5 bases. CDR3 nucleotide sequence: TGTGCCAGCAGCGACTCGGAGACCCAGTACTTC. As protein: CASSDSETQYF.

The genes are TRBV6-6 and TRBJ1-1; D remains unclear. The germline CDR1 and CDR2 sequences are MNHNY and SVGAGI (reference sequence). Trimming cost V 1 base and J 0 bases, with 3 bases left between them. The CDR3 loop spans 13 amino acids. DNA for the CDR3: TGTGCCAGCAGTTACTTGATGAACACTGAAGCTTTCTTT. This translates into CASSYLMNTEAFF.

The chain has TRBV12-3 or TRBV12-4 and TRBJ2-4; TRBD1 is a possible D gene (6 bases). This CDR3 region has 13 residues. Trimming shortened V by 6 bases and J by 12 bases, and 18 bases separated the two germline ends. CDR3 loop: CASSDSTTGTQYF. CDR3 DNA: TGTGCCAGCAGCGACTCTACCACAGGGACTCAGTACTTC.

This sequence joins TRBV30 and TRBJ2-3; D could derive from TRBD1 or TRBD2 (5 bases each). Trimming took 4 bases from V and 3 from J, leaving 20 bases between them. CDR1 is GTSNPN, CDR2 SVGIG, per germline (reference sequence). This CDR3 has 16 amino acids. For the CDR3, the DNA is TGTGCCTGGATCCAACCCGGGACCCGAGGAACAGATACGCAGTATTTT. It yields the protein CAWIQPGTRGTDTQYF.

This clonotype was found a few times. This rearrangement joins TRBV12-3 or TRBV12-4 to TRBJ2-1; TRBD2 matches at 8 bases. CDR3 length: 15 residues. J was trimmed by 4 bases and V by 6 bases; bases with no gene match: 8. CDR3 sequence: CASSPRGDPYNEQFF. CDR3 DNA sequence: TGTGCCAGCAGCCCGCGGGGGGACCCATACAATGAGCAGTTCTTC.

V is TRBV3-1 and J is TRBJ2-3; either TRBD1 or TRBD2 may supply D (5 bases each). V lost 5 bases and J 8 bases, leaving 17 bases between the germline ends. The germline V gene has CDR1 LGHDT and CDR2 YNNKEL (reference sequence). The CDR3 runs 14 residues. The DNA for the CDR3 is TGTGCCAGCAGCTCTAAAAGGGAGAGGGGTACGCAGTATTTT. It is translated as CASSSKRERGTQYF.

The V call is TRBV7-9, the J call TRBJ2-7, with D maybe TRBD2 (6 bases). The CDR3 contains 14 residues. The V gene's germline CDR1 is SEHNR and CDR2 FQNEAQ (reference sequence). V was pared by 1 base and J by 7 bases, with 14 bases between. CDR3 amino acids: CASSLGLGRVEQYF. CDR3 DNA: TGTGCCAGCAGCTTAGGACTAGGGCGAGTGGAGCAGTACTTC.

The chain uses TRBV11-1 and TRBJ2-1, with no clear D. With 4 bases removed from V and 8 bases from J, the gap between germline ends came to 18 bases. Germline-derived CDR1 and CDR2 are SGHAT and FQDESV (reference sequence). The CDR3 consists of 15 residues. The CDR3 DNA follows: TGTGCCAGCAGCTACGGGTCTAACACCATCGATGAGCAGTTCTTC. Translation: CASSYGSNTIDEQFF.

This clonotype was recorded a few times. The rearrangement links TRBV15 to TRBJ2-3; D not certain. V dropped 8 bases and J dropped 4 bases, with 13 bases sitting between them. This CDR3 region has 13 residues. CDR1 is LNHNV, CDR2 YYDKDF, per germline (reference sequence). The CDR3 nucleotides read TGTGCCACCGCCCAGATTCCCGCAGATACGCAGTATTTT. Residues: CATAQIPADTQYF.